This T cell receptor beta chain was profiled in a study of cytomegalovirus exposure and HLA in healthy donors. Study in general: Among the 300 to 500 genotyped donors, 70% to 85% were placed in the Caucasian-associated ancestry cluster.

CDR3 size: 13 residues. Germline-derived CDR1 and CDR2 are MGHDK and SYGVNS. V shed 10 bases, J shed 5 bases, and the junction held 4 bases outside the gene matches. With 60 Vbeta and 13 Jbeta primers, the PCR was carried out. Some clones are missing from TCRdb's copy, which holds only in-frame ones; the method was immunoSEQ multiplex PCR. The sample has over 90,000 clones; 55% to 75% are singletons. The receptor's source is a woman aged 50 to 60 in good health and CMV-seropositive. Sequenced: PBMCs. This chain connects TRBV25-1 to TRBJ2-2; 10 positions match TRBD2. CDR3 DNA: TGTGCCACCCAGCGGGAGGGGACCGGGGAGCTGTTTTTT. It is translated as CATQREGTGELFF.